This TCR beta chain was found in a study of shared clonotypes between healthy human individuals. For the study at large: The plates for each donor numbered three CD4 naive, three CD4 memory, two CD8 naive and one CD8 memory.

Some clones are missing from TCRdb's copy, which holds only in-frame ones; the method was immunoSEQ multiplex PCR. The data show over a million clones, more than 60% seen once. This CDR3 has 15 residues. The V end was cut by 2 bases, the J end by 2 bases, with 9 bases between. CDR1 MNHEY and CDR2 SVGAGI come from the germline V gene. The chain is built from TRBV6-5 and TRBJ2-2; D is undetermined. The sequence came from a man between 18 and 29 years old in good health. Sequenced: memory CD4+ T cells sorted from blood. The subset was: CD45RA-negative fraction. The CDR3 DNA reads as TGTGCCAGCAGTTACGATAAGGTCAACACCGGGGAGCTGTTTTTT. Translation gives CASSYDKVNTGELFF.